The rows below give T cell receptor beta chains drawn from one sample of a study of cytomegalovirus exposure and HLA in healthy donors. TCRdb keeps only in-frame clones here, not all; method: immunoSEQ multiplex PCR. The sample includes about 120,000 clones, 80% of them seen just once. Sequences were obtained from PBMCs. These receptors were taken from a man aged 30 to 39 in good health and CMV-seropositive. Both conserved end residues are trimmed from each CDR3. The order of the fields is CDR3 protein, D gene, J gene, V gene, clone size. The D gene is left open where the match is weak. The size entry is marked missing in some rows and otherwise reads once, few, many or a size class.

CDR3: ASSDSEKLF; D: -; J: TRBJ1-4; V: TRBV10-2; size: -
CDR3: ASRRDREGGNTIY; D: TRBD1; J: TRBJ1-3; V: TRBV4-2; size: -
CDR3: ASSHQGVSTEAF; D: TRBD1; J: TRBJ1-1; V: TRBV11-2; size: once
CDR3: ASSLGEGIGTEAF; D: -; J: TRBJ1-1; V: TRBV28; size: -
CDR3: ASRPGTGHYEQY; D: TRBD1; J: -; V: TRBV2; size: -
CDR3: ASSPTGANTEVF; D: TRBD1; J: TRBJ1-1; V: TRBV6-5; size: -
CDR3: AVGRENYGYT; D: -; J: TRBJ1-2; V: TRBV6-5; size: -
CDR3: ASHRAGEGNTIY; D: -; J: TRBJ1-3; V: TRBV6-5; size: once
CDR3: ASSPDKNYGYT; D: -; J: TRBJ1-2; V: TRBV18; size: -
CDR3: ASSSRLDSYNEQF; D: -; J: TRBJ2-1; V: TRBV13; size: -
CDR3: ASRRTALTGELF; D: -; J: TRBJ2-2; V: TRBV5-1; size: -
CDR3: SVHSGTGGASEKLF; D: TRBD1; J: TRBJ1-4; V: TRBV29-1; size: -
CDR3: AWSAAEGQPQH; D: -; J: TRBJ1-5; V: TRBV30; size: -
CDR3: ASSVEGVAAHRDTQY; D: -; J: TRBJ2-3; V: TRBV9; size: -
CDR3: ASSLVSGSNTEAF; D: -; J: TRBJ1-1; V: TRBV5-1; size: -
CDR3: SVEGTEETQY; D: -; J: TRBJ2-5; V: TRBV29-1; size: once
CDR3: ASSPGQGLTYEQY; D: TRBD1; J: TRBJ2-7; V: TRBV7-2; size: -
CDR3: ASSYRAGVNASPLH; D: -; J: TRBJ1-6; V: TRBV6-6; size: -
CDR3: ASSPVGLAGYNEQF; D: TRBD2; J: TRBJ2-1; V: TRBV27; size: -
CDR3: ASSSGDWHGYT; D: -; J: TRBJ1-2; V: TRBV6-6; size: -
CDR3: ASSLGGRTQH; D: -; J: TRBJ1-5; V: TRBV7-2; size: -
CDR3: ASSRDRGDYEQY; D: -; J: TRBJ2-7; V: TRBV21-1; size: -
CDR3: ASSLTRSPGANVLT; D: -; J: TRBJ2-6; V: TRBV5-1; size: -
CDR3: SVEEQNTGELF; D: -; J: TRBJ2-2; V: TRBV29-1; size: -
CDR3: ASSLVRTGIARREKLF; D: TRBD1; J: TRBJ1-4; V: TRBV5-8; size: -
CDR3: ASSIAGGSPLH; D: -; J: TRBJ1-6; V: TRBV19; size: -
CDR3: SVGSQSNTEAF; D: -; J: TRBJ1-1; V: TRBV29-1; size: -
CDR3: AITRTSGGYYEQY; D: TRBD2; J: TRBJ2-7; V: TRBV10-3; size: -